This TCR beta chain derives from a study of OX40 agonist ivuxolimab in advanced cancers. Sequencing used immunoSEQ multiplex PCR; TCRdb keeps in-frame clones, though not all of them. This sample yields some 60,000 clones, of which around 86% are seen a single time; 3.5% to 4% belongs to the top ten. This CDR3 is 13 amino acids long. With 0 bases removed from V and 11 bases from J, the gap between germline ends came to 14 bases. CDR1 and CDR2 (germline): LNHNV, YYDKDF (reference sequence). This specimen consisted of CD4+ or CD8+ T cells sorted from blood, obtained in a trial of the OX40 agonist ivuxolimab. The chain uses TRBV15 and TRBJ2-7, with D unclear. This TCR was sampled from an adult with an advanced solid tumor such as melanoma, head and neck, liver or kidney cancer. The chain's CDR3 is CATSRDVGREKYF. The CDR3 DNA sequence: TGTGCCACCAGCAGAGATGTAGGTAGAGAGAAGTACTTC. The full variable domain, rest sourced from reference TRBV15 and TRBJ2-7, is DAMVIQNPRYQVTQFGKPVTLSCSQTLNHNVMYWYQQKSSQAPKLLFHYYDKDFNNEADTPDNFQSRRPNTSFCFLDIRSPGLGDTAMYLCATSRDVGREKYFGPGTRLTVT.